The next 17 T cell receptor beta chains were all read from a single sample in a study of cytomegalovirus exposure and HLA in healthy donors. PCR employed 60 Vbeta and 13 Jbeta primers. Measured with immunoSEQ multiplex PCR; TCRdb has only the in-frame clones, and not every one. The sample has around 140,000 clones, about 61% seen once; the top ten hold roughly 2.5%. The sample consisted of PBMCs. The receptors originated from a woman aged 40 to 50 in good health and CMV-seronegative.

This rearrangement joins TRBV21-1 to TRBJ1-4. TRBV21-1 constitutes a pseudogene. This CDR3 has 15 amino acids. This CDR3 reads CASSPGGGKEEKLFF. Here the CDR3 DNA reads TGTGCCAGCAGCCCGGGAGGGGGAAAGGAGGAAAAACTGTTTTTT.

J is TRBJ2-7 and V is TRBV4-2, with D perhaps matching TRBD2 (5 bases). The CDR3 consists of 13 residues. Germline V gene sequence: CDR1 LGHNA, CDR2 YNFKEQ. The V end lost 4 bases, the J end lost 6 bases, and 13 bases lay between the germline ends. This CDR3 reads CASSRTTTSEQYF. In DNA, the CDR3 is TGTGCCAGCAGCCGAACGACTACGTCCGAGCAGTACTTC.

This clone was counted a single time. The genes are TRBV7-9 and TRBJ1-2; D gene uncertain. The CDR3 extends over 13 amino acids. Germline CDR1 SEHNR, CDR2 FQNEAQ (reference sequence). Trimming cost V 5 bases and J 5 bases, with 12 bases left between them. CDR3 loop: CASSRPPQYGYTF. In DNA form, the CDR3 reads TGTGCCAGCAGCCGCCCCCCTCAGTATGGCTACACCTTC.

The CDR3 here is CASSFTSGGTTGELFF. CDR3 DNA sequence: TGCGCCAGCAGCTTCACTAGCGGGGGGACTACCGGGGAGCTGTTTTTT. V and J are TRBV5-1 and TRBJ2-2; 12 nucleotides agree with TRBD2. The CDR3 contains 16 residues. Looked up from germline, CDR1 is SGHRS and CDR2 is YFSETQ. Trimming at V came to 2 bases and at J to 5 bases, leaving 4 bases not matched to a gene.

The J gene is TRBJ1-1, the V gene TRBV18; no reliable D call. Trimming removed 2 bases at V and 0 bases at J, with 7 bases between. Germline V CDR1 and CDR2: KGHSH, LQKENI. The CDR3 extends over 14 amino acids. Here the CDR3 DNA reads TGTGCCAGCTCACCAGGAGGGATGAACACTGAAGCTTTCTTT. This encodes CASSPGGMNTEAFF.

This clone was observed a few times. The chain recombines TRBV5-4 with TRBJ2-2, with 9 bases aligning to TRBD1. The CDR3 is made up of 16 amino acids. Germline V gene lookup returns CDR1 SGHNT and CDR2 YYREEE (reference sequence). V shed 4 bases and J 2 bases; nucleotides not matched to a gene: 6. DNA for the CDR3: TGTGCCAGCAGCCCCCCGGGACAGGGCAACACCGGGGAGCTGTTTTTT. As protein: CASSPPGQGNTGELFF.

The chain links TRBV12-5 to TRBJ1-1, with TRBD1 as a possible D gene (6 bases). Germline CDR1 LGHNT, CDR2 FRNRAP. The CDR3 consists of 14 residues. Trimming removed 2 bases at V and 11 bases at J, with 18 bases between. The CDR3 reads CASGLSNLGQYAFF. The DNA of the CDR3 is TGTGCTAGTGGTTTGAGCAACCTCGGACAGTATGCTTTCTTT. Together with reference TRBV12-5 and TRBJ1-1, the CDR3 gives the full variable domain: DARVTQTPRHKVTEMGQEVTMRCQPILGHNTVFWYRQTMMQGLELLAYFRNRAPLDDSGMPKDRFSAEMPDATLATLKIQPSEPRDSAVYFCASGLSNLGQYAFFGQGTRLTVV.

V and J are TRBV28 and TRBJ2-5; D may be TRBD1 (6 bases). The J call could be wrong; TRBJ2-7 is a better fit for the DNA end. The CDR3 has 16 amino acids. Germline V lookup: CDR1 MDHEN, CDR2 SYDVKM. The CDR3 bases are TGTGCCAGCAGTTTGACAGGAAGTCTCGGGGCCTACGAGCAGTACTTC. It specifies CASSLTGSLGAYEQYF.

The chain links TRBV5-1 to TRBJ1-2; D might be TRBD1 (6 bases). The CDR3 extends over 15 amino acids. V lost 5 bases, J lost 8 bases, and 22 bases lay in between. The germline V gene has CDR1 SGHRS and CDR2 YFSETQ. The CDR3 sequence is CASRHRDTLGYGYTF. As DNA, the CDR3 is TGCGCCAGCAGGCATCGGGACACCTTGGGCTACGGCTACACCTTC.

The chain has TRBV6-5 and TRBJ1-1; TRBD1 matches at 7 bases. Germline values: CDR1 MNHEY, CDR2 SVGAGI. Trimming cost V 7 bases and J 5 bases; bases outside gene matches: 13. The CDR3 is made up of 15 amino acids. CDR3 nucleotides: TGTGCCAGCAAATTGGCCAGGGGGGCCACGACTGAAGCTTTCTTT. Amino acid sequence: CASKLARGATTEAFF.

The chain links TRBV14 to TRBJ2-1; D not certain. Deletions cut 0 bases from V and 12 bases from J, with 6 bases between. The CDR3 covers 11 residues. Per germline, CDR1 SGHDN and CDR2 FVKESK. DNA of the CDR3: TGTGCCAGCAGCCAAGATGCAGGGCAGTTCTTC. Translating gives CASSQDAGQFF.

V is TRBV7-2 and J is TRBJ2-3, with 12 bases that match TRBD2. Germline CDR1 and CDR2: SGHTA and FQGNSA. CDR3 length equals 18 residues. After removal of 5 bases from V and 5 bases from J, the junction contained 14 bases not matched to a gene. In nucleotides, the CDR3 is TGTGCCAGCAGCCTGACCCGCACTAGCGGGGGGCGAGGAGATACGCAGTATTTT. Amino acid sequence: CASSLTRTSGGRGDTQYF. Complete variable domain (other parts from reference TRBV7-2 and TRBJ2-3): GAGVSQSPSNKVTEKGKDVELRCDPISGHTALYWYRQSLGQGLEFLIYFQGNSAPDKSGLPSDRFSAERTGGSVSTLTIQRTQQEDSAVYLCASSLTRTSGGRGDTQYFGPGTRLTVL.

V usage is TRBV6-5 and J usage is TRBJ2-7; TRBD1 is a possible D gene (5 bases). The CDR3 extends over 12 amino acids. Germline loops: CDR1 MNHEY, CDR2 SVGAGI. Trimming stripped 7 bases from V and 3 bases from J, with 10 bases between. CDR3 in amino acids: CASTAGNYEQYF. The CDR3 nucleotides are TGTGCCAGCACAGCAGGGAACTACGAGCAGTACTTC.

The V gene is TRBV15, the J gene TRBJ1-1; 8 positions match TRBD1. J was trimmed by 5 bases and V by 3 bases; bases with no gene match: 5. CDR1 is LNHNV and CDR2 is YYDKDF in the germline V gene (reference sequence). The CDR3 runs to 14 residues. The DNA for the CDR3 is TGTGCCACCAGCAGGGACAGGGTGGGAACTGAAGCTTTCTTT. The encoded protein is CATSRDRVGTEAFF.

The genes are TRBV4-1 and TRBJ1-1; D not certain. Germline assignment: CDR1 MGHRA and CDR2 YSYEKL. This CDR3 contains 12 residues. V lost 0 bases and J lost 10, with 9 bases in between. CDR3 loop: CASSQDRSRAFF. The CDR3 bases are TGCGCCAGCAGCCAAGATCGGTCGAGAGCTTTCTTT.

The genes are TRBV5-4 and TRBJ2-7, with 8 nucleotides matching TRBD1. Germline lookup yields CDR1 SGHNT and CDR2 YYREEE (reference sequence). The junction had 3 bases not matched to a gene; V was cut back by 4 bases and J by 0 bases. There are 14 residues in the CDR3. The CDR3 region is CASSGDRFSYEQYF. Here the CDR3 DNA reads TGTGCCAGCAGCGGGGACAGGTTCTCCTACGAGCAGTACTTC.

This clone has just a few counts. The CDR3 region is CASSLNRGPQETQYF. DNA for the CDR3: TGTGCCAGCAGCTTAAACAGGGGCCCTCAAGAGACCCAGTACTTC. This rearrangement joins TRBV7-3 to TRBJ2-5; 7 positions agree with TRBD1. Trimming removed 1 base from V and 2 bases from J; junction bases left unmatched: 4. Germline CDR1 SGHTA, CDR2 FQGTGA. This CDR3 has 15 residues.